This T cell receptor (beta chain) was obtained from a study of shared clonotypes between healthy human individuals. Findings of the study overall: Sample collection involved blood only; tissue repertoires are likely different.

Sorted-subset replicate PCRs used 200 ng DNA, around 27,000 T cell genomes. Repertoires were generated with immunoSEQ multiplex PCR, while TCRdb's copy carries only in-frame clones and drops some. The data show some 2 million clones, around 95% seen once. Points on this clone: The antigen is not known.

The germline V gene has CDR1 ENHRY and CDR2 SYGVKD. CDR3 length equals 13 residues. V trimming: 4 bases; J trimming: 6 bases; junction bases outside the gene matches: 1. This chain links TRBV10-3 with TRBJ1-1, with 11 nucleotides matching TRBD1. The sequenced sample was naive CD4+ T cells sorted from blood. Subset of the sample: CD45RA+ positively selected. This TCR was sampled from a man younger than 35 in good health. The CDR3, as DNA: TGTGCCATCAGTGGGACAGGGGGCCCTGAAGCTTTCTTT. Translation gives CAISGTGGPEAFF.